These 14 T cell receptor beta chains originate from one sample sequenced in a study of T cells after yellow fever vaccination. TCRdb processed the 5' RACE reads anew with MiXCR; each CDR3 protein has one entry. The profile covers roughly 330,000 distinct CDR3 sequences, with approximately 4.2% appearing a single time and approximately 24% taken by the ten largest. The specimen comprised PBMCs, sampled 5 days after the yellow fever booster vaccination. The receptor source for this set is a man younger than 30 who received the YFV17D yellow fever vaccine.

In this sample, this clonotype turned up a few times. V usage is TRBV15 and J usage is TRBJ2-7; D is undetermined. This CDR3 spans 13 amino acids. V was shortened by 0 bases and J by 7 bases, with 10 bases between the two germline ends. The germline gives CDR1 LNHNV, CDR2 YYDKDF (reference sequence). The CDR3 region has the DNA TGTGCCACCAGCAGAGATGATGCCAGGGAGCAGTACTTC. Its protein is CATSRDDAREQYF.

The gene calls are TRBV27 and TRBJ2-7; possibly TRBD1 for D (5 bases). Germline CDR1 is MNHEY and CDR2 is SMNVEV (reference sequence). The CDR3 sequence is 14 residues long. The ends were cut back, 3 bases at V and 5 bases at J, with 14 bases in the middle. This CDR3 is CASSLDIQGHEQYF. The CDR3 DNA is TGTGCCAGCAGTTTGGACATACAAGGCCACGAGCAGTACTTC.

The CDR3 region has the DNA TGCAGTGCTATAGCCCCCCAGGGACGCACTGAAGCTTTCTTT. Amino acid sequence: CSAIAPQGRTEAFF. The J gene is TRBJ1-1, the V gene TRBV20-1; TRBD1 might be the D (5 bases). In germline, CDR1 is DFQATT, CDR2 SNEGSKA (reference sequence). Trimming removed 4 bases at V and 4 bases at J, with 16 bases between. The CDR3 covers 14 residues.

This clonotype has more than one count but fewer than ten. This chain connects TRBV10-3 to TRBJ2-7; D may correspond to TRBD1 or TRBD2 (6 bases each). CDR3 length: 15 amino acids. Germline V gives CDR1 ENHRY, CDR2 SYGVKD. V lost 4 bases and J 3 bases, leaving 16 bases between the germline ends. CDR3 residues: CAISGTGASVYEQYF. DNA of the CDR3: TGTGCCATCAGTGGCACGGGGGCTTCGGTCTACGAGCAGTACTTC.

The rearrangement links TRBV5-1 to TRBJ2-1, with D possibly TRBD2 on 7 matching bases. Germline values: CDR1 SGHRS, CDR2 YFSETQ. V dropped 4 bases and J dropped 5 bases, with 16 bases sitting between them. CDR3 length: 15 residues. The CDR3 loop is CASSKGGLGNNEQFF. Here the CDR3 DNA reads TGCGCCAGCAGCAAGGGGGGGCTGGGGAACAATGAGCAGTTCTTC.

This clonotype was found many times. This sequence joins TRBV5-1 and TRBJ2-1; 7 positions agree with TRBD1. Germline-derived CDR1 and CDR2 are SGHRS and YFSETQ. Trimming removed 5 bases from V and 9 bases from J; junction bases left unmatched: 14. The CDR3 consists of 15 residues. The CDR3 spells CASRPPTGTASEQFF. The CDR3 DNA reads TGCGCCAGCAGACCCCCAACAGGGACAGCGTCTGAGCAGTTCTTC.

The chain uses TRBV11-1 and TRBJ2-1; D possibly corresponds to TRBD1 (6 bases). Trimming left V 4 bases short and J 1 base short, with 14 bases between. The CDR3 extends over 16 amino acids. Germline-derived CDR1 and CDR2 are SGHAT and FQDESV (reference sequence). The CDR3 loop reads CASSYGGRGSYNEQFF. CDR3 in DNA: TGTGCCAGCAGCTATGGAGGCAGGGGATCCTACAATGAGCAGTTCTTC.

This clonotype showed up many times. CDR3: CASSRSGAQYF. The CDR3 DNA reads TGTGCCAGCAGTCGTAGCGGGGCTCAGTACTTC. The genes are TRBV5-6 and TRBJ2-5; 8 nucleotides line up with TRBD2. CDR3 length equals 11 residues. Germline CDR1 reads SGHDT; CDR2 reads YYEEEE. V was pared by 5 bases and J by 11 bases, with 5 bases of the junction left unmatched.

This clonotype has ten or more counts. The CDR3: CASSLFRSYNEQFF. CDR3 sequence (DNA): TGTGCCAGCAGTTTATTTCGCTCCTACAATGAGCAGTTCTTC. This chain joins TRBV12-3 or TRBV12-4 and TRBJ2-1; D is unclear. With 2 bases removed from V and 0 bases from J, the gap between germline ends came to 5 bases. This CDR3 is built from 14 residues.

This clonotype was seen at least ten times. The chain joins TRBV27 to TRBJ2-7, with 7 bases fitting TRBD1. CDR3 size: 14 residues. CDR1 is MNHEY and CDR2 is SMNVEV in the germline V gene (reference sequence). After removal of 10 bases from V and 2 bases from J, the junction contained 11 bases not matched to a gene. CDR3 nucleotide sequence: TGTGCCACCTCTTCTTACAGGGGACCCTACGAGCAGTACTTC. It specifies CATSSYRGPYEQYF.

J is TRBJ1-2 and V is TRBV24-1; no firm D call. The CDR3 sequence is 12 residues long. Germline V gene lookup returns CDR1 KGHDR and CDR2 SFDVKD. V was clipped by 3 bases and J by 7 bases, with 8 bases between them. The CDR3 here is CATSDRTSGYTF. CDR3 sequence (DNA): TGTGCCACCAGTGATCGGACGTCTGGCTACACCTTC.

This clonotype occurred many times. The CDR3 DNA reads as TGTGCCAGCAGCTTGGGGACGTCGCAAGAGACCCAGTACTTC. The encoded protein is CASSLGTSQETQYF. The genes are TRBV7-9 and TRBJ2-5, with D perhaps given as TRBD1 or TRBD2 (5 bases each). This CDR3 is 14 amino acids long. Trimming shortened V by 3 bases and J by 2 bases, and 10 bases separated the two germline ends. CDR1 is SEHNR, CDR2 FQNEAQ, per germline (reference sequence). The full variable domain, completed using reference TRBV7-9 and TRBJ2-5, is DTGVSQNPRHKITKRGQNVTFRCDPISEHNRLYWYRQTLGQGPEFLTYFQNEAQLEKSRLLSDRFSAERPKGSFSTLEIQRTEQGDSAMYLCASSLGTSQETQYFGPGTRLLVL.

In its sample, this clonotype was seen a few times. The genes are TRBV18 and TRBJ2-3, with 7 bases matching TRBD2. The CDR3 length is 15 residues. The trim removed 3 bases at V and 9 bases at J, leaving 12 bases unmatched. Germline-derived CDR1 and CDR2 are KGHSH and LQKENI. CDR3 sequence: CASSPASGVRGTQYF. The DNA of the CDR3 is TGTGCCAGCTCACCGGCCAGCGGGGTCCGGGGGACGCAGTATTTT. Complete variable domain (other parts from reference TRBV18 and TRBJ2-3): NAGVMQNPRHLVRRRGQEARLRCSPMKGHSHVYWYRQLPEEGLKFMVYLQKENIIDESGMPKERFSAEFPKEGPSILRIQQVVRGDSAAYFCASSPASGVRGTQYFGPGTRLTVL.

This clonotype showed up many times. The V and J genes are TRBV6-1 and TRBJ2-1, with 7 positions matching TRBD1. Germline-derived CDR1 and CDR2 are MNHNS and SASEGT. With V trimmed by 6 bases and J by 4 bases, 6 bases remained unmatched. The CDR3 spans 14 residues. The DNA for the CDR3 is TGTGCCAGCAGAACCGGGACAGAGTACAATGAGCAGTTCTTC. Translation gives CASRTGTEYNEQFF.